The 29 T cell receptor beta chains below all came from one sample that was sequenced in a study of CD8+ T cells in alopecia areata. As the sequencing template, cDNA was produced by extracting RNA and reverse transcribing it. Generated by immunoSEQ multiplex PCR, the TCRdb table keeps only in-frame clones and is missing some. The sample lists 140,000 or so clones, around 51% occurring once. This sample comprised CD4+ T cells sorted from blood, obtained at week 0. Source of these receptors: a human donor with alopecia areata.

This clone was observed a handful of times. This chain uses TRBV30 with TRBJ2-7; TRBD2 matches at 7 bases. In germline, CDR1 is GTSNPN, CDR2 SVGIG (reference sequence). With 4 bases clipped from V and 2 bases from J, the junction kept 5 bases outside the gene matches. The CDR3 has 13 amino acids. The CDR3 DNA reads as TGTGCCTGGATGGGACGGGGGGCCTACGAGCAGTACTTC. Protein: CAWMGRGAYEQYF.

This clone was seen only a few times. CDR3 region: CAISELAGVSYEQYF. The CDR3 DNA follows: TGTGCCATCAGTGAGTTAGCGGGCGTGTCCTACGAGCAGTACTTC. V gene TRBV10-3 combines with J gene TRBJ2-7; TRBD2 aligns across 7 bases. Germline trimming cut 1 base from V and 1 base from J; bases unmatched to any gene: 4. The CDR3 is 15 residues long. In germline, CDR1 is ENHRY, CDR2 SYGVKD.

This clone was picked up a small number of times. The genes are TRBV5-1 and TRBJ1-5; D is undetermined. Between the trimmed V and J ends, which lost 0 bases and 4 bases, there was a span of 5 bases. The CDR3 is 13 amino acids. Germline V gene data show CDR1 as SGHRS and CDR2 as YFSETQ. This CDR3 reads CASSLGQNQPQHF. The CDR3 region has the DNA TGCGCCAGCAGCTTGGGGCAGAATCAGCCCCAGCATTTT.

V gene TRBV11-2 combines with J gene TRBJ2-5, with 8 bases matching TRBD1. Trimming at V came to 4 bases and at J to 5 bases, leaving 9 bases not matched to a gene. Germline assignment: CDR1 SGHAT and CDR2 FQNNGV. The CDR3 is 15 amino acids. CDR3 loop: CASSSRTGTVETQYF. The CDR3 DNA reads as TGTGCCAGCAGCTCCCGGACAGGGACTGTGGAGACCCAGTACTTC.

This clone was counted between two and nine times. The chain has TRBV13 and TRBJ2-1; D may be TRBD2 (5 bases). The CDR3 has 16 amino acids. Deletions cut 1 base from V and 3 bases from J, with 13 bases between. The germline V gene encodes CDR1 PRHDT and CDR2 FYEKMQ (reference sequence). The CDR3 protein is CASSLDVGASYNEQFF. CDR3 nucleotides: TGTGCCAGCAGCTTAGACGTGGGAGCTAGCTACAATGAGCAGTTCTTC. Filled out from reference TRBV13 and TRBJ2-1, the complete variable domain reads AAGVIQSPRHLIKEKRETATLKCYPIPRHDTVYWYQQGPGQDPQFLISFYEKMQSDKGSIPDRFSAQQFSDYHSELNMSSLELGDSALYFCASSLDVGASYNEQFFGPGTRLTVL.

This clone showed up just a few times. The chain recombines TRBV7-8 with TRBJ2-2, with a possible D match to TRBD1 (6 bases). V lost 5 bases and J lost 5, with 15 bases in between. Germline CDR1 SGHVS, CDR2 FQNEAQ. This CDR3 has 15 amino acids. As DNA, the CDR3 is TGTGCCAGCAGCCTTCAGGGGACGGGGACCGGGGAGCTGTTTTTT. Amino acids: CASSLQGTGTGELFF.

V is TRBV2 and J is TRBJ1-1, with unresolved D. Germline loops: CDR1 SNHLY, CDR2 FYNNEI. This CDR3 has 11 residues. DNA of the CDR3: TGTGGGGCGGAGGGGAACACTGAAGCTTTCTTT. Amino acid sequence: CGAEGNTEAFF.

The V gene is TRBV5-1, the J gene TRBJ2-7, with a weak D call TRBD1 (6 bases). CDR1 is SGHRS and CDR2 is YFSETQ in the germline V gene. The CDR3 length is 13 residues. Trimming removed 5 bases at V and 4 bases at J, with 13 bases between. The CDR3 sequence: CASRPDSHYEQYF. CDR3 nucleotide sequence: TGCGCCAGCAGACCGGACAGTCATTACGAGCAGTACTTC. Full variable domain (missing parts from reference TRBV5-1 and TRBJ2-7): KAGVTQTPRYLIKTRGQQVTLSCSPISGHRSVSWYQQTPGQGLQFLFEYFSETQRNKGNFPGRFSGRQFSNSRSEMNVSTLELGDSALYLCASRPDSHYEQYFGPGTRLTVT.

The rearrangement joins TRBV29-1 to TRBJ1-1, with TRBD1 matching 7 bases. This CDR3 region has 13 residues. V lost 3 bases, J lost 4 bases, and 5 bases stayed unmatched. Germline V CDR1 and CDR2: SQVTM, ANQGSEA. DNA for the CDR3: TGCAGCGTTGATACTACAGGGGCCACTGAAGCTTTCTTT. Amino acid sequence: CSVDTTGATEAFF.

This clone showed up just a few times. The germline gene is not matched at one end of the junction; a read error may be the cause. The chain employs TRBV7-7 and TRBJ2-3; 7 positions match TRBD2. Per the germline V gene, CDR1 is SSHAT and CDR2 is FNYEAQ (reference sequence). The CDR3 is 14 residues long. The CDR3 spells CASSLAGSPDTQYF. The CDR3 coding sequence is TGTGCTAGCAGCTTAGCGGGTTCCCCAGATACGCAGTATTTT.

This clone was counted many times. This chain joins TRBV5-6 and TRBJ2-3; no firm D call. This CDR3 has 12 amino acids. Germline V gene data show CDR1 as SGHDT and CDR2 as YYEEEE. V lost 0 bases and J lost 8, with 7 bases in between. CDR3 loop: CASSLDSRTQYF. The CDR3 DNA follows: TGTGCCAGCAGCTTGGATTCGCGTACGCAGTATTTT.

This clone has a handful of counts. The V call is TRBV29-1, the J call TRBJ2-7, with D unclear. The V gene lost 1 base and the J gene lost 3 bases, with 10 bases spanning the gap. In germline, CDR1 is SQVTM, CDR2 ANQGSEA. This CDR3 contains 13 residues. CDR3 amino acids: CSVEAEKGYEQYF. Here the CDR3 DNA reads TGCAGCGTTGAAGCTGAGAAGGGCTACGAGCAGTACTTC.

CDR3 protein: CASSHSGTRGYTF. The CDR3 nucleotides are TGTGCCAGCAGCCACTCCGGGACGAGAGGCTACACCTTC. This rearrangement joins TRBV11-1 to TRBJ1-2, with D possibly being TRBD1 (5 bases). Germline V gives CDR1 SGHAT, CDR2 FQDESV (reference sequence). The CDR3 has 13 residues. Trimming removed 5 bases from V and 8 bases from J, with 15 bases in between.

The chain employs TRBV29-1 and TRBJ2-5; TRBD2 matches at 7 bases. Gene TRBJ2-7 matches the end of the DNA better, so the J call may be wrong. Germline CDR1 reads SQVTM; CDR2 reads ANQGSEA. The length of the CDR3 is 13 residues. The CDR3 DNA is TGCAGCGTTGAAGAGGGAGGGACTAACGAGCAGTACTTC. It codes for CSVEEGGTNEQYF.

The J gene is TRBJ2-3, the V gene TRBV30; TRBD1 agrees at 8 bases. Trimming took 4 bases from V and 9 from J; bases not matched to a gene: 15. The germline gives CDR1 GTSNPN, CDR2 SVGIG (reference sequence). This CDR3 region has 15 residues. The CDR3 DNA reads as TGTGCCTGGAAGTCGGACAGGGCGATAGGGGGGACGCAGTATTTT. It specifies CAWKSDRAIGGTQYF.

This clone showed up just a few times. V and J are TRBV7-2 and TRBJ2-1, with 11 bases that match TRBD2. The CDR3 runs 16 residues. Unmatched junction bases numbered 7, after V lost 5 bases and J lost 4 bases. Germline assignment: CDR1 SGHTA and CDR2 FQGNSA. For the CDR3, the DNA is TGTGCCAGCAGCGAACGACTAGCGGGATTTTACAATGAGCAGTTCTTC. Its protein is CASSERLAGFYNEQFF.

This clone is a singleton in its sample. The chain links TRBV2 to TRBJ2-7; D unresolved. This CDR3 spans 14 amino acids. The germline gives CDR1 SNHLY, CDR2 FYNNEI. V was trimmed by 5 bases and J by 0 bases, leaving 11 bases between them. Here the CDR3 DNA reads TGTGCCAGCAGTCCGCGATTTAGCTCCTACGAGCAGTACTTC. Its protein product is CASSPRFSSYEQYF.

The V gene is TRBV4-1, the J gene TRBJ2-5; TRBD1 matches at 9 bases. CDR1 and CDR2 (germline): MGHRA, YSYEKL. The CDR3 runs to 15 residues. V lost 3 bases to trimming and J lost 2 bases; unmatched junction nucleotides: 4. The CDR3 region is CASSHGDREQETQYF. The CDR3 DNA follows: TGCGCCAGCAGCCACGGGGACAGGGAGCAAGAGACCCAGTACTTC.

The V and J genes are TRBV4-2 and TRBJ2-7, with a tentative D call TRBD2 (5 bases). The germline V gene encodes CDR1 LGHNA and CDR2 YNFKEQ. V lost 1 base to trimming and J lost 3 bases, with 16 bases between them. CDR3 length equals 16 residues. CDR3 DNA sequence: TGTGCCAGCAGCCAAGCCGCGCAGCTGGAGGACTACGAGCAGTACTTC. Translated: CASSQAAQLEDYEQYF.

In regard to this clone: In the same sample, other DNA sequences code for this CDR3. The J gene is TRBJ1-2, the V gene TRBV25-1, with a possible D match to TRBD1 (6 bases). Germline loops: CDR1 MGHDK, CDR2 SYGVNS. The CDR3 covers 13 residues. V was pared by 1 base and J by 3 bases, with 6 bases between. The CDR3 DNA follows: TGTGCCAGCAGTGAATCAGGGGACTATGGCTACACCTTC. It codes for CASSESGDYGYTF.

Written as DNA, the CDR3 is TGTGCCAGCAATTCCTGTGGGGGACGAGTTAATCAGCCCCAGCATTTT. The encoded protein is CASNSCGGRVNQPQHF. The chain couples TRBV7-3 to TRBJ1-5; D is possibly TRBD1 (5 bases). This CDR3 is 16 amino acids long. Germline CDR1 and CDR2: SGHTA and FQGTGA. Trimming shortened V by 7 bases and J by 4 bases, and 20 bases separated the two germline ends.

The genes are TRBV29-1 and TRBJ2-7; 8 positions agree with TRBD1. The CDR3 is made up of 13 amino acids. Looked up from germline, CDR1 is SQVTM and CDR2 is ANQGSEA. V lost 6 bases to trimming and J lost 6 bases; unmatched junction nucleotides: 10. CDR3 in DNA: TGCAGCGTAAGGACAGGGAGTTTGTTCGAGCAGTACTTC. Protein sequence: CSVRTGSLFEQYF.

This CDR3 is CASSIQGGQPQHF. CDR3 bases: TGTGCCAGTAGTATACAGGGGGGTCAGCCCCAGCATTTT. The chain is built from TRBV19 and TRBJ1-5; 7 nucleotides line up with TRBD1. This CDR3 contains 13 residues. Germline V lookup: CDR1 LNHDA, CDR2 SQIVND (reference sequence). Trimming took 2 bases from V and 6 from J; bases not matched to a gene: 1.

This rearrangement joins TRBV30 to TRBJ2-1, with D perhaps matching TRBD2 (5 bases). Germline-derived CDR1 and CDR2 are GTSNPN and SVGIG (reference sequence). V lost 2 bases and J 10 bases, leaving 6 bases between the germline ends. The CDR3 sequence is 10 residues long. CDR3 DNA sequence: TGTGCCTGGAGTACGGGAGAGCAGTTCTTC. This sequence encodes CAWSTGEQFF.

The DNA of the CDR3 is TGCGCCAGCAGCCATAGGACTAGCGGGAACACAGATACGCAGTATTTT. Translated, it gives CASSHRTSGNTDTQYF. The chain recombines TRBV4-3 with TRBJ2-3, with TRBD2 matching 12 bases. This CDR3 comprises 16 residues. V shed 3 bases, J shed 2 bases, and the junction held 3 bases outside the gene matches. CDR1 is LGHNA and CDR2 is YSLEER in the germline V gene.

This rearrangement joins TRBV25-1 to TRBJ1-2; TRBD1 agrees at 12 bases. The length of the CDR3 is 15 residues. The germline CDR1 and CDR2 sequences are MGHDK and SYGVNS. Losses at the gene ends were 6 bases for V and 6 bases for J; bases not matched to a gene: 8. In DNA form, the CDR3 reads TGTGCCAGCAGCGATCCGGGACAGGGGGCTAATGGCTACACCTTC. Amino acid sequence: CASSDPGQGANGYTF.

The rearrangement uses TRBV15 and TRBJ1-1; D is undetermined. V was clipped by 3 bases and J by 3 bases, with 11 bases between them. CDR1 LNHNV and CDR2 YYDKDF come from the germline V gene (reference sequence). The CDR3 spans 14 residues. CDR3 nucleotides: TGTGCCACCAGCAGGGGAATTCAGGACACTGAAGCTTTCTTT. Protein: CATSRGIQDTEAFF.

The rearrangement links TRBV28 to TRBJ2-3; D could derive from TRBD1 or TRBD2 (5 bases each). The germline CDR1 and CDR2 sequences are MDHEN and SYDVKM. Trimming removed 8 bases at V and 4 bases at J, with 19 bases between. This CDR3 region has 15 residues. The CDR3 DNA follows: TGTGCCAGCTGCACAGGAGGAGAGGGAGCAGATACGCAGTATTTT. This encodes CASCTGGEGADTQYF. The complete variable domain, with remaining parts taken from reference TRBV28 and TRBJ2-3, reads DVKVTQSSRYLVKRTGEKVFLECVQDMDHENMFWYRQDPGLGLRLIYFSYDVKMKEKGDIPEGYSVSREKKERFSLILESASTNQTSMYLCASCTGGEGADTQYFGPGTRLTVL.

The gene calls are TRBV7-9 and TRBJ2-5; D might be TRBD2 (7 bases). The CDR3 loop spans 15 amino acids. Germline-derived CDR1 and CDR2 are SEHNR and FQNEAQ (reference sequence). Deletions cut 5 bases from V and 5 bases from J, with 18 bases between. CDR3 region: CASSSPRGAPETQYF. The CDR3 DNA is TGTGCCAGCAGCAGTCCACGGGGGGCGCCGGAGACCCAGTACTTC.